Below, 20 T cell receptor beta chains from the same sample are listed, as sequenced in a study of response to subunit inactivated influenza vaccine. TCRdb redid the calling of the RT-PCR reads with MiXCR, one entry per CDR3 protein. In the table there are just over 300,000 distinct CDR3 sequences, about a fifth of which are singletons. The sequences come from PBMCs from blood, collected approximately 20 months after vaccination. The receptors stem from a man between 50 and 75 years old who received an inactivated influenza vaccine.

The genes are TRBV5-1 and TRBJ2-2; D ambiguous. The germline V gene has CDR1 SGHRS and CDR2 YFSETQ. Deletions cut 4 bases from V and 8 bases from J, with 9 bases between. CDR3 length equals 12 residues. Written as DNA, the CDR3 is TGCGCCAGCAGCCCGCGCAAGGGGGAGCTGTTTTTT. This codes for CASSPRKGELFF.

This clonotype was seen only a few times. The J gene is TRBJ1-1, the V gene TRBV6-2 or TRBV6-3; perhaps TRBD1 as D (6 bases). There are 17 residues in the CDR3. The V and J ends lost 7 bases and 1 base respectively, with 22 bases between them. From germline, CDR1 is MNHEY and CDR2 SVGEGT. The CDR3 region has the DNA TGTGCCAGCACCCGGGGGCTGAAGGGACCGACGAACACTGAAGCTTTCTTT. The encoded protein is CASTRGLKGPTNTEAFF.

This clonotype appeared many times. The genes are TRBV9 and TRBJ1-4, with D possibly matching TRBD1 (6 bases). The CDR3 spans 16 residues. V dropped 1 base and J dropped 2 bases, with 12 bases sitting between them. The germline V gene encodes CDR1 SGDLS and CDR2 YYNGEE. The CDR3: CASSVSTGATNEKLFF. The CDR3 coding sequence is TGTGCCAGCAGCGTAAGCACGGGGGCTACTAATGAAAAACTGTTTTTT.

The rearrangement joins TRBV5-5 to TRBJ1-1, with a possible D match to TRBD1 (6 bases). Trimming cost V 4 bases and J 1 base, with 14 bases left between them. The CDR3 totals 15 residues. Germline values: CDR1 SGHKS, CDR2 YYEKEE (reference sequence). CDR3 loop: CASSATGQTNTEAFF. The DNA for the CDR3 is TGTGCCAGCAGCGCGACGGGACAAACGAACACTGAAGCTTTCTTT.

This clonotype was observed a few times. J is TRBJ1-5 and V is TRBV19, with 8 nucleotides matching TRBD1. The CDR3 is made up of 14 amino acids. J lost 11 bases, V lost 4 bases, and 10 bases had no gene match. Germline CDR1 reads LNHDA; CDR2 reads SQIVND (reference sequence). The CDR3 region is CASSSGQGSLTQHF. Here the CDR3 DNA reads TGTGCCAGTAGTAGCGGACAGGGTAGTTTGACCCAGCATTTT.

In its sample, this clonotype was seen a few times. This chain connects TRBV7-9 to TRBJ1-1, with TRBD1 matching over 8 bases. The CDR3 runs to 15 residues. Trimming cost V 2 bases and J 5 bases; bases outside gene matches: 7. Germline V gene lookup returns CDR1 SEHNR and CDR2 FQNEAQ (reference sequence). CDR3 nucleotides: TGTGCCAGCAGCTTATCAGGGGGCTGGGGGACTGAAGCTTTCTTT. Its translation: CASSLSGGWGTEAFF.

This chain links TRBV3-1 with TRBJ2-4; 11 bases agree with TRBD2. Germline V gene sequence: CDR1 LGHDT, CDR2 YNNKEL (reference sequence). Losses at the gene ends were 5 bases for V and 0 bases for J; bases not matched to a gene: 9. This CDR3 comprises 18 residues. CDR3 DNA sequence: TGTGCCAGCAGCTACAGACTAGCGGGGACCCTAGCCAAAAACATTCAGTACTTC. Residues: CASSYRLAGTLAKNIQYF.

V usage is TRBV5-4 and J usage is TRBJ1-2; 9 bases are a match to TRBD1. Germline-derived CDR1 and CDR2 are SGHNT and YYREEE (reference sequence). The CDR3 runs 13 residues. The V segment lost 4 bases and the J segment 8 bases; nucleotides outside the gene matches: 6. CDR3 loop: CASSLQGAGGYTF. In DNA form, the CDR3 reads TGTGCCAGCAGCCTACAGGGGGCTGGAGGCTACACCTTC.

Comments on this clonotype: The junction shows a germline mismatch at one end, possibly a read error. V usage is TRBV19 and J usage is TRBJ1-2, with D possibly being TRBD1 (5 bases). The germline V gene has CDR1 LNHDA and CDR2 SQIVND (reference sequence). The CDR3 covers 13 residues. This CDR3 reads CASSAYRHYGYTF. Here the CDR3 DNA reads TGTGCTAGTAGTGCATACAGGCACTATGGCTACACCTTC.

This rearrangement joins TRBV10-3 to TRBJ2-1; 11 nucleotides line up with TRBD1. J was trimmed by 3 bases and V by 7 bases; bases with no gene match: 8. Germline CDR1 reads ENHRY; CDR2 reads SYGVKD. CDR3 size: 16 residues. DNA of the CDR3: TGTGCCATCACAAGGGGACAGGGGGAGGTCTACAATGAGCAGTTCTTC. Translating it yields CAITRGQGEVYNEQFF.

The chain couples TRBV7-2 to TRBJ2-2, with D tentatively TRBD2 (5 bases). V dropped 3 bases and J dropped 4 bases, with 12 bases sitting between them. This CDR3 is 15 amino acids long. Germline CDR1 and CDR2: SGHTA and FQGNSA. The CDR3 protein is CASSFSSVGTGELFF. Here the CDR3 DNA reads TGTGCCAGCAGCTTTAGTAGCGTTGGCACCGGGGAGCTGTTTTTT.

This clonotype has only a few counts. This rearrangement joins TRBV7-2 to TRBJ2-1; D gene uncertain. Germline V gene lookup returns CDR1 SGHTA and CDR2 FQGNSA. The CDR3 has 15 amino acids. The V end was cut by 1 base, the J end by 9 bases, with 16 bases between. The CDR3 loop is CASSLEWAGNGEQFF. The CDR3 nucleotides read TGTGCCAGCAGCTTAGAGTGGGCAGGTAACGGTGAGCAGTTCTTC. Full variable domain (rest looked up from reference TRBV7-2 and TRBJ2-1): GAGVSQSPSNKVTEKGKDVELRCDPISGHTALYWYRQSLGQGLEFLIYFQGNSAPDKSGLPSDRFSAERTGGSVSTLTIQRTQQEDSAVYLCASSLEWAGNGEQFFGPGTRLTVL.

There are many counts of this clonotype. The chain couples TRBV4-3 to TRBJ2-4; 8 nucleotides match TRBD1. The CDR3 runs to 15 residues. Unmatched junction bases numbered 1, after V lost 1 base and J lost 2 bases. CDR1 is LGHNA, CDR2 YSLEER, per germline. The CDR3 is CASSQGQGPKNIQYF. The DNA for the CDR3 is TGCGCCAGCAGCCAAGGACAGGGGCCCAAAAACATTCAGTACTTC.

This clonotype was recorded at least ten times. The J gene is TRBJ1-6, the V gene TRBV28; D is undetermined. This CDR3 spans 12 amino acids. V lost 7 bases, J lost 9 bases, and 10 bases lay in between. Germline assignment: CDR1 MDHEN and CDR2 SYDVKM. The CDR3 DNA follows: TGTGCCAGCAATAACGACCCTTCACCCCTCCACTTT. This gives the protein CASNNDPSPLHF.

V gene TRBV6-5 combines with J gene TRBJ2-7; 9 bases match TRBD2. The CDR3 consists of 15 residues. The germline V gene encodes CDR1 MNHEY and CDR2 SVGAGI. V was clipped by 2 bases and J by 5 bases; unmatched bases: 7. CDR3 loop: CASSYGSGRIDEQYF. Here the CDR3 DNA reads TGTGCCAGCAGTTACGGAAGCGGGAGGATCGACGAGCAGTACTTC.

Here the CDR3 reads CASSYGHRGKGYEQFF. CDR3 nucleotide sequence: TGTGCCAGCAGTTATGGCCACAGGGGGAAGGGCTATGAGCAGTTCTTC. The rearrangement links TRBV6-5 to TRBJ2-1; 8 bases are a match to TRBD1. The junction had 12 bases not matched to a gene; V was cut back by 3 bases and J by 8 bases. There are 16 residues in the CDR3. Germline V lookup: CDR1 MNHEY, CDR2 SVGAGI.

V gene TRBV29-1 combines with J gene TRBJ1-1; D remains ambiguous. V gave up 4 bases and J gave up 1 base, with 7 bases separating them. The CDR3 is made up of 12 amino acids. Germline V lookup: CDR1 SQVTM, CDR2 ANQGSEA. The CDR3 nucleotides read TGCAGCGTTGGTTGGCAGAACACTGAAGCTTTCTTT. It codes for CSVGWQNTEAFF.

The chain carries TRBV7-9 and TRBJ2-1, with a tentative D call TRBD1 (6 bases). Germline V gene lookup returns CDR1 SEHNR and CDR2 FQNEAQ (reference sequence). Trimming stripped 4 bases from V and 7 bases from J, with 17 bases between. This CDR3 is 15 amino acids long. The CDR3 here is CASSYSQGPSNEQFF. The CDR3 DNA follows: TGTGCCAGCAGCTACTCACAGGGCCCTTCGAATGAGCAGTTCTTC.

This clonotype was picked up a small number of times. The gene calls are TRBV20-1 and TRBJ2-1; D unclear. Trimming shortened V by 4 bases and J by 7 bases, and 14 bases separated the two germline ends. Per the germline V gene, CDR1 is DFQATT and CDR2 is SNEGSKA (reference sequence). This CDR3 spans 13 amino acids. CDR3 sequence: CSAKGNLENEQFF. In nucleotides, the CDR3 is TGCAGTGCTAAAGGGAATCTAGAGAATGAGCAGTTCTTC.

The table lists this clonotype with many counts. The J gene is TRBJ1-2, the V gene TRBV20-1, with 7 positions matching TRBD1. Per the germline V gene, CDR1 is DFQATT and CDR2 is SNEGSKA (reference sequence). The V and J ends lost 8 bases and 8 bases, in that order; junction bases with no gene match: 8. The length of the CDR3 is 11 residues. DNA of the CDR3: TGCAGTCCCAGGGAAGGGGGCGGCTACACCTTC. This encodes CSPREGGGYTF.